This T cell receptor (beta chain) was documented in a study of T cell repertoires in cytomegalovirus infection. TCRdb fed the reads into MiXCR, producing one record per CDR3 protein. Among 200,000 to 300,000 distinct CDR3 sequences listed, approximately 13% were seen once. This clonotype was picked up many times. Trimming removed 3 bases from V and 9 bases from J; junction bases left unmatched: 1. This CDR3 is built from 11 residues. Germline CDR1 reads SGHTA; CDR2 reads FQGNSA. The origin of this receptor is a human donor in good health (CMV status not recorded). Some clones in this sample may be carry-over from other donors' samples. The source material was PBMCs. This chain uses TRBV7-2 with TRBJ1-2, with 7 bases matching TRBD1. CDR3 DNA sequence: TGTGCCAGCAGCTTGACAGGGCGCTACACCTTC. Its translation is CASSLTGRYTF.